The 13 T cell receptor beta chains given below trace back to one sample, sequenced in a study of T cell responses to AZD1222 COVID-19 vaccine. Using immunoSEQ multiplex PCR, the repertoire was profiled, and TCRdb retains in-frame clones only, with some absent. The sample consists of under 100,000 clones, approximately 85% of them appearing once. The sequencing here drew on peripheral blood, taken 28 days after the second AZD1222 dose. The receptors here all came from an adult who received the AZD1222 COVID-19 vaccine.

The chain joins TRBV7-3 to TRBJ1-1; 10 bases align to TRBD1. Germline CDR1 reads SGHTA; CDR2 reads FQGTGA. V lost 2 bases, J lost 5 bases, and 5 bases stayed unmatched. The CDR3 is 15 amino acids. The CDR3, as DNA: TGTGCCAGCAGCTTAGGGACAGGGGATTGGACTGAAGCTTTCTTT. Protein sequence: CASSLGTGDWTEAFF.

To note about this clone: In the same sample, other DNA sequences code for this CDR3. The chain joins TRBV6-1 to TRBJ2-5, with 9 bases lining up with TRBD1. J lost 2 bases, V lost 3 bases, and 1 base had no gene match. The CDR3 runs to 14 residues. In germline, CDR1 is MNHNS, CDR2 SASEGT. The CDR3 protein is CASSETGGQETQYF. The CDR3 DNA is TGTGCCAGCAGTGAGACAGGGGGACAAGAGACCCAGTACTTC.

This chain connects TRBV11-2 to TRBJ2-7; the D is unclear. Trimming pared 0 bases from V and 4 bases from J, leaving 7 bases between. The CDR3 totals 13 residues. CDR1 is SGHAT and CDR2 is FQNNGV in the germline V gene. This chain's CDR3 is CASSLERVYEQYF. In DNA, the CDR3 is TGTGCCAGCAGCTTAGAACGGGTATACGAGCAGTACTTC.

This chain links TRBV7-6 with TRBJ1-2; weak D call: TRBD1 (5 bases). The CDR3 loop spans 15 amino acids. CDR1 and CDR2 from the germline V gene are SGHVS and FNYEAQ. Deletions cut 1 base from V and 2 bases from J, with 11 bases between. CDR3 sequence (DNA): TGTGCCAGCAGCTTAGGACAGTCCCACAACTATGGCTACACCTTC. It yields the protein CASSLGQSHNYGYTF.

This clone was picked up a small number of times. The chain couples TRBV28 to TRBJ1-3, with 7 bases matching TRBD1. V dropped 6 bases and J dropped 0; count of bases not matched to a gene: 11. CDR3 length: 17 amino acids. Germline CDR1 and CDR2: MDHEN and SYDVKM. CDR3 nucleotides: TGTGCCAGCAGGATGCAGGACAGGCAGAGCTCTGGAAACACCATATATTTT. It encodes CASRMQDRQSSGNTIYF.

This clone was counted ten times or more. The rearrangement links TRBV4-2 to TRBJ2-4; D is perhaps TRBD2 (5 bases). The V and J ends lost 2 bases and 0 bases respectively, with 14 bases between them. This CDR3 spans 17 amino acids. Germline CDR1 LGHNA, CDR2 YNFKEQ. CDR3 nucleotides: TGTGCCAGCAGCCAATCACGGGGTAGCCTAGCCAAAAACATTCAGTACTTC. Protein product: CASSQSRGSLAKNIQYF.

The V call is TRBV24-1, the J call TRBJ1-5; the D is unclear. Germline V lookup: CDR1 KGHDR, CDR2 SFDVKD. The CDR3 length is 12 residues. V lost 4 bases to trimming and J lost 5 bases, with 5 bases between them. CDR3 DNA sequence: TGTGCCACCAGTGACCAATATCAGCCCCAGCATTTT. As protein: CATSDQYQPQHF.

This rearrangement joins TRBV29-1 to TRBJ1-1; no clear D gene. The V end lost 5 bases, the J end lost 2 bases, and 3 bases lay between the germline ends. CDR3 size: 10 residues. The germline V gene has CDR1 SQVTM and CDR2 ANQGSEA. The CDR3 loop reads CSVLNTEAFF. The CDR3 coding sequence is TGCAGCGTTTTAAACACTGAAGCTTTCTTT.

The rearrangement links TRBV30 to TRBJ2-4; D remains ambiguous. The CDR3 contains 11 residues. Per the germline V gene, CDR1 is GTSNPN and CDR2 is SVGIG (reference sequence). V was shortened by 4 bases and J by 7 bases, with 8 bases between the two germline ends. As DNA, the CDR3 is TGTGCCTGGACAGCAGCGAACATTCAGTACTTC. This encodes CAWTAANIQYF.

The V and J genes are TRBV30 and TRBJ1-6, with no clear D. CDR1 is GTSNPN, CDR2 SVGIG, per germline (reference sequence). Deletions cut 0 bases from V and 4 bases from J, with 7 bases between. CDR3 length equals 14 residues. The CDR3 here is CAWSVTEYNSPLHF. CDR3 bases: TGTGCCTGGAGTGTAACTGAATATAATTCACCCCTCCACTTT. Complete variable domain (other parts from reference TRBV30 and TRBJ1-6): SQTIHQWPATLVQPVGSPLSLECTVEGTSNPNLYWYRQAAGRGLQLLFYSVGIGQISSEVPQNLSASRPQDRQFILSSKKLLLSDSGFYLCAWSVTEYNSPLHFGNGTRLTVT.

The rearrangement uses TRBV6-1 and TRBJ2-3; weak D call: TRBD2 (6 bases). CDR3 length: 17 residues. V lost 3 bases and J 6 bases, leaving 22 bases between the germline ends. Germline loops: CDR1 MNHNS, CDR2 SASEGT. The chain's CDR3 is CASSDGTLFIGGDTQYF. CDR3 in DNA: TGTGCCAGCAGTGATGGGACCCTATTTATTGGGGGGGATACGCAGTATTTT.

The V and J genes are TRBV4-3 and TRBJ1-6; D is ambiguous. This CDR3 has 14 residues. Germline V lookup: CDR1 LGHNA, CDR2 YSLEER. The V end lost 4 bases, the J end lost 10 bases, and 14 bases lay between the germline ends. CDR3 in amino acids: CASSREGIPSPLHF. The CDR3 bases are TGCGCCAGCAGCCGGGAAGGGATCCCCTCACCCCTCCACTTT.

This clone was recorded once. The CDR3 bases are TGTGCCAGCTCACCGGGACAGGGAATCGAGCAGTACGTC. Its protein product is CASSPGQGIEQYV. The V and J genes are TRBV18 and TRBJ2-7; TRBD1 matches 9 bases. The CDR3 has 13 residues. Germline V CDR1 and CDR2: KGHSH, LQKENI. V gave up 3 bases and J gave up 6 bases; unmatched junction bases: 3.